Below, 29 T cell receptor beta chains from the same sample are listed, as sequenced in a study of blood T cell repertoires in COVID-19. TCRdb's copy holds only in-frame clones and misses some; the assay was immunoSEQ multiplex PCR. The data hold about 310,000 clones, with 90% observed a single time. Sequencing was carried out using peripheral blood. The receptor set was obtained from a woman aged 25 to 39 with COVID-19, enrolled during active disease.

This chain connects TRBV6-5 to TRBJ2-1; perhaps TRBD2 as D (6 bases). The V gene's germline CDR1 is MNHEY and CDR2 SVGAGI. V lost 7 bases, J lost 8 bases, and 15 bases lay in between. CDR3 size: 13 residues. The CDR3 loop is CASKRLVFDEQFF. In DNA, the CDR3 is TGTGCCAGCAAAAGACTAGTTTTCGATGAGCAGTTCTTC.

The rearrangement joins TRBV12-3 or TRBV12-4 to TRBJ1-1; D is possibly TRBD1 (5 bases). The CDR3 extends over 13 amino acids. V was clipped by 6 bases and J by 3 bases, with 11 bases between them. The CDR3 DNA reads TGTGCCAGCAGCCGTGGGGCATACACTGAAGCTTTCTTT. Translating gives CASSRGAYTEAFF.

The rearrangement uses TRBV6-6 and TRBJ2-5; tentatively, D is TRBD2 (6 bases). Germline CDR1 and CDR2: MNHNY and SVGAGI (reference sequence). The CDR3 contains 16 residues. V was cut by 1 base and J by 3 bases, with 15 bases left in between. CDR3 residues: CASSYWRGAGEETQYF. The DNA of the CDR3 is TGTGCCAGCAGTTACTGGCGGGGCGCGGGCGAAGAGACCCAGTACTTC.

The CDR3 nucleotides are TGTGCCAGCAGACATCGAGGGCAAACTGAAGCTTTCTTT. This gives the protein CASRHRGQTEAFF. J is TRBJ1-1 and V is TRBV27; the D is unclear. Germline lookup yields CDR1 MNHEY and CDR2 SMNVEV (reference sequence). The CDR3 length is 13 residues. V was pared by 6 bases and J by 5 bases, with 13 bases between.

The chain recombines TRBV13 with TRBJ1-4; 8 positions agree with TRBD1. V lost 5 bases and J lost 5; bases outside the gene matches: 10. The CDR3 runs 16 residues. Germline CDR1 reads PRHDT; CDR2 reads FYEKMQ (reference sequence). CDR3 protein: CASSKINTGGNEKLFF. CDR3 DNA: TGTGCCAGCAGCAAAATAAATACAGGGGGGAATGAAAAACTGTTTTTT.

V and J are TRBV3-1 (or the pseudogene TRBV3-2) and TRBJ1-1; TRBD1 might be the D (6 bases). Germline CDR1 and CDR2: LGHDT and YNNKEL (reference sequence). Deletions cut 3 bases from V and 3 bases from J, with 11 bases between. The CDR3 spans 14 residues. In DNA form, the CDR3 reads TGTGCCAGCAGCCATGCTAACAGGGACACTGAAGCTTTCTTT. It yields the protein CASSHANRDTEAFF.

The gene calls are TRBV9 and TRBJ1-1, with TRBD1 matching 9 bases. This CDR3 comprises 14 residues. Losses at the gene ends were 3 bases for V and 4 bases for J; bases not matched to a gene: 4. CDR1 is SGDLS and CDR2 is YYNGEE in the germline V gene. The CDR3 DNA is TGTGCCAGCAGCGCCGGACAGGGGAGCACTGAAGCTTTCTTT. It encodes CASSAGQGSTEAFF.

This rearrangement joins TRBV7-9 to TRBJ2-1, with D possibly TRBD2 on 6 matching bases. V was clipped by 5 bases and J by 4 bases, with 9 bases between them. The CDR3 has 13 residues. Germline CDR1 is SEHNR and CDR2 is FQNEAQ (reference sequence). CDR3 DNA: TGTGCCAGCAGCCGACTAGAATACAATGAGCAGTTCTTC. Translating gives CASSRLEYNEQFF.

The CDR3 sequence is CASSTQGKYQPQHF. The CDR3 nucleotides are TGTGCCAGCAGCACACAGGGGAAATACCAGCCCCAGCATTTT. The chain carries TRBV5-6 and TRBJ1-5; 7 bases are a match to TRBD1. The V segment lost 4 bases and the J segment 7 bases; nucleotides outside the gene matches: 8. Germline V CDR1 and CDR2: SGHDT, YYEEEE. The CDR3 runs 14 residues.

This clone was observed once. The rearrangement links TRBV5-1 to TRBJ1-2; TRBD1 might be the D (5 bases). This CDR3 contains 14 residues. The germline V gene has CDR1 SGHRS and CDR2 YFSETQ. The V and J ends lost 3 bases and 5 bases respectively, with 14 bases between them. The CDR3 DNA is TGCGCCAGCAGCTCAGGGTCCGCAGGGTATGGCTACACCTTC. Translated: CASSSGSAGYGYTF.

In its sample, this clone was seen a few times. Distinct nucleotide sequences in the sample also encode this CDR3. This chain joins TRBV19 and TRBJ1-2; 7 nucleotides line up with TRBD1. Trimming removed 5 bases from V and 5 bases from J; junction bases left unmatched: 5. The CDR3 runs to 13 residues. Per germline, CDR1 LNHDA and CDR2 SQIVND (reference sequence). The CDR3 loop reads CASSPGTAYGYTF. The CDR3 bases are TGTGCCAGTAGTCCTGGGACAGCATATGGCTACACCTTC.

The CDR3 DNA is TGTGCCAGCAGCCAAGAGAACAGGGGGGCGGGAGGCTACACCTTC. Translated: CASSQENRGAGGYTF. This chain uses TRBV3-1 (or the pseudogene TRBV3-2) with TRBJ1-2; 8 bases map to TRBD1. Germline loops: CDR1 LGHDT, CDR2 YNNKEL (reference sequence). J gave up 8 bases and V 0 bases, and 8 bases lay outside the gene matches. This CDR3 is built from 15 residues.

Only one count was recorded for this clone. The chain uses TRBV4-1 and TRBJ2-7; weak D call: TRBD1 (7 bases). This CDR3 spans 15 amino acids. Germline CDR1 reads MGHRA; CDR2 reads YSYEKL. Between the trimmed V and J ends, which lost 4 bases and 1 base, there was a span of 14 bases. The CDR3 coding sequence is TGCGCCAGCAGCCGAACAGGGGACTTGTCCTACGAGCAGTACTTC. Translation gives CASSRTGDLSYEQYF.

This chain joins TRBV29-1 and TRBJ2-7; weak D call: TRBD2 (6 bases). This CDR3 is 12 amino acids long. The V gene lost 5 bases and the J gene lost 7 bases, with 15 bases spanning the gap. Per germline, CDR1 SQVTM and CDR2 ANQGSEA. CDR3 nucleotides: TGCAGCGTTTCCGGGGGTCTCAGGGAGCAGTACTTC. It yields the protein CSVSGGLREQYF.

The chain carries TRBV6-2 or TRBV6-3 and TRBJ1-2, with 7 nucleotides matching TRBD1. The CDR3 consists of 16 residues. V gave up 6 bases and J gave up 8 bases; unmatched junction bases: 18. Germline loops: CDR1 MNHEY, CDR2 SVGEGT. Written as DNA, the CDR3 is TGTGCCAGCAGCTCCTCGGCCGGGACAGCAACATACGGCTACACCTTC. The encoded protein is CASSSSAGTATYGYTF.

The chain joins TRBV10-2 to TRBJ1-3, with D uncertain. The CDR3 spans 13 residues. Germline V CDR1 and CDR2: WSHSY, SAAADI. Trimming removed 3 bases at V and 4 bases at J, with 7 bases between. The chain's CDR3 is CASSDRGGNTIYF. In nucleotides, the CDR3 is TGCGCCAGCAGTGATAGAGGCGGAAACACCATATATTTT.

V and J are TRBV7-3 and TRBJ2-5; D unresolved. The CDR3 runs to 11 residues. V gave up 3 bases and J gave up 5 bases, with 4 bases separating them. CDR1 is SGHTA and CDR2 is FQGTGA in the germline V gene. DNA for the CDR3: TGTGCCAGCAGCTTCCGGGAGACCCAGTACTTC. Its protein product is CASSFRETQYF. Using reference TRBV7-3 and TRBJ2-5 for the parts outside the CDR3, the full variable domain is GAGVSQTPSNKVTEKGKYVELRCDPISGHTALYWYRQSLGQGPEFLIYFQGTGAADDSGLPNDRFFAVRPEGSVSTLKIQRTERGDSAVYLCASSFRETQYFGPGTRLLVL.

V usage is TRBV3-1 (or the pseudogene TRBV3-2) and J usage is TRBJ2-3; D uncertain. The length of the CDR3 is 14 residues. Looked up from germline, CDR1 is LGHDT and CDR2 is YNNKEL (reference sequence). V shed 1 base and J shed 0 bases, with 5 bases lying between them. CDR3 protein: CASSQALSTDTQYF. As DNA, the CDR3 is TGTGCCAGCAGCCAAGCCTTGAGCACAGATACGCAGTATTTT.

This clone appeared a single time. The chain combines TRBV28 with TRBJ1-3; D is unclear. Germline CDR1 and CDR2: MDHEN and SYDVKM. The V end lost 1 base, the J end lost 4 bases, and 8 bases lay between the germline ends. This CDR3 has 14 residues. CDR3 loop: CASSLSNSGNTIYF. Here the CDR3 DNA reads TGTGCCAGCAGTTTATCGAACTCCGGAAACACCATATATTTT. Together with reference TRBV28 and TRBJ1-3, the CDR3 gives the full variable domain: DVKVTQSSRYLVKRTGEKVFLECVQDMDHENMFWYRQDPGLGLRLIYFSYDVKMKEKGDIPEGYSVSREKKERFSLILESASTNQTSMYLCASSLSNSGNTIYFGEGSWLTVV.

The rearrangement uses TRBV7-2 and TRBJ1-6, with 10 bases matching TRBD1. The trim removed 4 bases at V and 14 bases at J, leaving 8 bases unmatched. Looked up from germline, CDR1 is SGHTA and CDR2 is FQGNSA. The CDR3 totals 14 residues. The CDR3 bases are TGTGCCAGCAGCTACCGGGACAGGGGATTGTCCCTCCACTTT. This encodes CASSYRDRGLSLHF.

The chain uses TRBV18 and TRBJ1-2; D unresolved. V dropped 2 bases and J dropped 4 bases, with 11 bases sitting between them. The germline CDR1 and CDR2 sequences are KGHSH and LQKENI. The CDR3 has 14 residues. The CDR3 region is CASSPSGISYGYTF. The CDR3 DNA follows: TGTGCCAGCTCACCATCCGGGATTTCCTATGGCTACACCTTC.

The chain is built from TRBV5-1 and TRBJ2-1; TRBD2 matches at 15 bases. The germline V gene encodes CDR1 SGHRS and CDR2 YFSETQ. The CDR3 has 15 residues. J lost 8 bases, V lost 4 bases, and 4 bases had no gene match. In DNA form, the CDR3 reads TGCGCCAGCAGCCCGGGACTAGCGGGAGGCTATGAGCAGTTCTTC. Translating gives CASSPGLAGGYEQFF.

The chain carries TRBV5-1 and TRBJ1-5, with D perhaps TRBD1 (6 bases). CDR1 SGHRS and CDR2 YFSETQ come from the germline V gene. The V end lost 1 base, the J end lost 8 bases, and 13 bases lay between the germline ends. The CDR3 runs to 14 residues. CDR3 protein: CASSLTGPWEPQHF. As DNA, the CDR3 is TGCGCCAGCAGCTTGACAGGGCCCTGGGAGCCCCAGCATTTT.

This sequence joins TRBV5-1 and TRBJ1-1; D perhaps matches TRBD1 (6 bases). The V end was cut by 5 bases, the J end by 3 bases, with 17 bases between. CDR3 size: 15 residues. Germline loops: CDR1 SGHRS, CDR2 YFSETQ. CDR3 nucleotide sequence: TGCGCCAGCAGTACTTTTGCCGCAGGGGACACTGAAGCTTTCTTT. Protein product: CASSTFAAGDTEAFF.

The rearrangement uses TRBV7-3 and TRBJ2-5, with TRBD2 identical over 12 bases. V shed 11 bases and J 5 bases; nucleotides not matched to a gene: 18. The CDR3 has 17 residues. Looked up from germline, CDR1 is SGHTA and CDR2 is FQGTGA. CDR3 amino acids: CARRWLAGGPLPETQYF. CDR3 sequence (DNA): TGTGCCCGACGCTGGCTAGCGGGAGGGCCCCTACCTGAGACCCAGTACTTC.

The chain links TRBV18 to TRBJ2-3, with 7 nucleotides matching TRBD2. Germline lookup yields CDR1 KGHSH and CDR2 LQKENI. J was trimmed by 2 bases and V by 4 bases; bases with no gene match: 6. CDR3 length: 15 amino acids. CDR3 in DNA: TGTGCCAGCTCACTACTAGCGATAAACACAGATACGCAGTATTTT. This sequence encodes CASSLLAINTDTQYF. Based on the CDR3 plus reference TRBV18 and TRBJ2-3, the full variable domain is NAGVMQNPRHLVRRRGQEARLRCSPMKGHSHVYWYRQLPEEGLKFMVYLQKENIIDESGMPKERFSAEFPKEGPSILRIQQVVRGDSAAYFCASSLLAINTDTQYFGPGTRLTVL.

For the CDR3, the DNA is TGTGCCAGCAGCACACAGGGGAACACTGAAGCTTTCTTT. Amino acids: CASSTQGNTEAFF. The gene calls are TRBV6-5 and TRBJ1-1; the D gene is possibly TRBD1 (6 bases). The germline gives CDR1 MNHEY, CDR2 SVGAGI. The CDR3 has 13 residues. V dropped 6 bases and J dropped 1 base, with 9 bases sitting between them.

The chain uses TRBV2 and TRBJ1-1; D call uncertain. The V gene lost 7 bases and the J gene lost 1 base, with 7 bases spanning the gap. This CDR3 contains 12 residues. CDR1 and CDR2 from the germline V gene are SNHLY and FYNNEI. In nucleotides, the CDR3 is TGTGCCAGCACACTGCAGAACACTGAAGCTTTCTTT. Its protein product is CASTLQNTEAFF.

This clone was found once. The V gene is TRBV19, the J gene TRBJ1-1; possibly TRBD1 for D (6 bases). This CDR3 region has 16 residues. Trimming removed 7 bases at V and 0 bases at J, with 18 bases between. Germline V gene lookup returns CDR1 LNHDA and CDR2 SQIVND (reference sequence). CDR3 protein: CASIPQGVKLNTEAFF. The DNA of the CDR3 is TGTGCCAGTATCCCACAGGGAGTAAAACTGAACACTGAAGCTTTCTTT. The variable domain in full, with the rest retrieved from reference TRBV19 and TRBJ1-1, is DGGITQSPKYLFRKEGQNVTLSCEQNLNHDAMYWYRQDPGQGLRLIYYSQIVNDFQKGDIAEGYSVSREKKESFPLTVTSAQKNPTAFYLCASIPQGVKLNTEAFFGQGTRLTVV.